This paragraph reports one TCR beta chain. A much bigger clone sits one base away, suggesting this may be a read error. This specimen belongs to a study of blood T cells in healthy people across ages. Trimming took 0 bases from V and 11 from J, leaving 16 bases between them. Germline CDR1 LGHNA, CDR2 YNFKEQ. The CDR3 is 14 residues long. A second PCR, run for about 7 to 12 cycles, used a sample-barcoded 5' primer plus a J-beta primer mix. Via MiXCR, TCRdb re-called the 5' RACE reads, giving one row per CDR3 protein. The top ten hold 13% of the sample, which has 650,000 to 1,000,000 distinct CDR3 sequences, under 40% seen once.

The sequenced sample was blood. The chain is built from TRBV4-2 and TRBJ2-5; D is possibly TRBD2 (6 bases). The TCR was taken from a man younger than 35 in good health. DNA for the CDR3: TGTGCCAGCAGCCAAGATTCAAGGGGCCGGGAGCAGTACTTC. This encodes CASSQDSRGREQYF.